The 32 T cell receptor beta chains listed next were all sequenced from one sample in a study of blood T cell repertoires in COVID-19. The data were produced by immunoSEQ multiplex PCR, yet TCRdb's version contains in-frame clones alone and is incomplete. The table shows about 260,000 clones, with around 78% occurring only once. The sample comprised peripheral blood. These receptor sequences come from a man aged 55-75 years who had recovered from COVID-19.

The chain links TRBV29-1 to TRBJ1-1; maybe TRBD1 (5 bases). V was cut by 4 bases and J by 5 bases, with 14 bases left in between. Germline CDR1 SQVTM, CDR2 ANQGSEA. CDR3 length equals 13 residues. The CDR3 loop reads CSVGGEGRTEAFF. CDR3 DNA: TGCAGCGTTGGGGGGGAGGGGAGGACTGAAGCTTTCTTT.

This sequence joins TRBV7-8 and TRBJ1-1; 11 positions match TRBD1. Trimming at V came to 5 bases and at J to 0 bases, leaving 17 bases not matched to a gene. The CDR3 is made up of 20 amino acids. Germline-derived CDR1 and CDR2 are SGHVS and FQNEAQ. The CDR3, as DNA: TGTGCCAGCAGCCCCCCCTTGGGACAGGGGGGCTCTAGAATGAACACTGAAGCTTTCTTT. This codes for CASSPPLGQGGSRMNTEAFF.

The chain is built from TRBV2 and TRBJ2-3, with 7 positions matching TRBD2. The V segment lost 5 bases and the J segment 2 bases; nucleotides outside the gene matches: 7. CDR3 size: 15 residues. The germline CDR1 and CDR2 sequences are SNHLY and FYNNEI. The CDR3 DNA is TGTGCCAGCAGTCCCAGCGGGGCCAACACAGATACGCAGTATTTT. This translates into CASSPSGANTDTQYF. Together with reference TRBV2 and TRBJ2-3, the CDR3 gives the full variable domain: EPEVTQTPSHQVTQMGQEVILRCVPISNHLYFYWYRQILGQKVEFLVSFYNNEISEKSEIFDDQFSVERPDGSNFTLKIRSTKLEDSAMYFCASSPSGANTDTQYFGPGTRLTVL.

J is TRBJ1-5 and V is TRBV7-6; D is possibly TRBD1 (5 bases). Trimming shortened V by 1 base and J by 6 bases, and 13 bases separated the two germline ends. This CDR3 contains 15 residues. Germline V gene data show CDR1 as SGHVS and CDR2 as FNYEAQ. DNA of the CDR3: TGTGCCAGCAGCTTAGTCGATGGGGCAGCTCAGCCCCAGCATTTT. Protein sequence: CASSLVDGAAQPQHF.

The chain carries TRBV7-9 and TRBJ2-1, with D perhaps matching TRBD1 (6 bases). Germline CDR1 SEHNR, CDR2 FQNEAQ (reference sequence). This CDR3 is built from 12 residues. Trimming left V 5 bases short and J 15 bases short, with 17 bases between. CDR3 amino acids: CASSPSSGVGFF. CDR3 DNA sequence: TGTGCCAGCAGCCCCTCGTCAGGGGTCGGGTTCTTC.

The chain combines TRBV28 with TRBJ2-3, with TRBD2 identical over 8 bases. V shed 8 bases and J 4 bases; nucleotides not matched to a gene: 2. CDR3 length: 12 amino acids. From germline, CDR1 is MDHEN and CDR2 SYDVKM. CDR3 nucleotides: TGTGCCAGCCGGGGGGGGCCAGATACGCAGTATTTT. Protein: CASRGGPDTQYF.

The genes are TRBV7-9 and TRBJ1-1; 8 bases align to TRBD1. This CDR3 is 16 amino acids long. With 5 bases clipped from V and 4 bases from J, the junction kept 12 bases outside the gene matches. Germline CDR1 reads SEHNR; CDR2 reads FQNEAQ (reference sequence). The CDR3: CASSLGTGWLSTEAFF. In nucleotides, the CDR3 is TGTGCCAGCAGCCTCGGGACAGGCTGGCTGTCCACTGAAGCTTTCTTT.

CDR3 amino acids: CASSETYSSYEQYF. Here the CDR3 DNA reads TGTGCCAGCAGTGAAACGTACAGCTCCTACGAGCAGTACTTC. The V gene is TRBV6-1, the J gene TRBJ2-7; D gene unclear. V lost 2 bases, J lost 0 bases, and 8 bases lay in between. The CDR3 totals 14 residues. In germline, CDR1 is MNHNS, CDR2 SASEGT.

The chain has TRBV28 and TRBJ2-3; D is perhaps TRBD1 (5 bases). V was cut by 8 bases and J by 4 bases, with 13 bases left in between. The CDR3 sequence is 13 residues long. Germline V lookup: CDR1 MDHEN, CDR2 SYDVKM. CDR3 sequence reads: CASQTGEADTQYF. In DNA, the CDR3 is TGTGCCAGCCAAACAGGAGAAGCAGATACGCAGTATTTT.

The chain recombines TRBV28 with TRBJ2-3, with 10 bases fitting TRBD2. Germline V lookup: CDR1 MDHEN, CDR2 SYDVKM. The CDR3 is 15 residues long. After removal of 4 bases from V and 3 bases from J, the junction contained 4 bases not matched to a gene. CDR3 region: CASSSSSGGTDTQYF. CDR3 nucleotide sequence: TGTGCCAGCAGTTCCAGTAGCGGGGGGACAGATACGCAGTATTTT.

This chain connects TRBV19 to TRBJ2-1, with 8 bases fitting TRBD1. Germline assignment: CDR1 LNHDA and CDR2 SQIVND (reference sequence). The CDR3 is 16 residues long. With 5 bases clipped from V and 5 bases from J, the junction kept 11 bases outside the gene matches. CDR3 bases: TGTGCCAGTAGTCTGACAGGGGTGGGTTCGGACAATGAGCAGTTCTTC. As protein: CASSLTGVGSDNEQFF.

The chain recombines TRBV9 with TRBJ2-5; 11 bases line up with TRBD2. Per the germline V gene, CDR1 is SGDLS and CDR2 is YYNGEE. Trimming took 4 bases from V and 5 from J; bases not matched to a gene: 19. This CDR3 has 19 amino acids. The CDR3 sequence: CASSPGLAGGTGPQETQYF. DNA for the CDR3: TGTGCCAGCAGCCCCGGGCTAGCGGGGGGAACAGGTCCTCAGGAGACCCAGTACTTC.

The V gene is TRBV7-3, the J gene TRBJ1-1, with a possible D match to TRBD1 (5 bases). Trimming removed 4 bases at V and 1 base at J, with 10 bases between. The CDR3 loop spans 14 amino acids. Per germline, CDR1 SGHTA and CDR2 FQGTGA. CDR3 region: CASSSGTPNTEAFF. CDR3 DNA sequence: TGTGCCAGCAGCTCCGGGACTCCGAACACTGAAGCTTTCTTT.

CDR3 region: CAWQELGEAFF. For the CDR3, the DNA is TGTGCCTGGCAGGAACTTGGTGAAGCTTTCTTT. V gene TRBV30 combines with J gene TRBJ1-1; D ambiguous. The germline gives CDR1 GTSNPN, CDR2 SVGIG (reference sequence). The length of the CDR3 is 11 residues. Deletions cut 5 bases from V and 7 bases from J, with 11 bases between.

With respect to this clone: The junction departs from the called germline gene at one end, perhaps through a read error. The V gene is TRBV19, the J gene TRBJ2-2; 12 bases are shared with TRBD2. This CDR3 has 11 amino acids. Germline V gene lookup returns CDR1 LNHDA and CDR2 SQIVND (reference sequence). The CDR3 coding sequence is TGTGCCAGCGGGACTAGCGGGCAGCTGTTTTTT. Residues: CASGTSGQLFF.

The chain couples TRBV28 to TRBJ2-4, with 7 bases aligning to TRBD1. CDR3 length: 15 residues. CDR1 and CDR2 (germline): MDHEN, SYDVKM. J was trimmed by 8 bases and V by 5 bases; bases with no gene match: 12. CDR3 in DNA: TGTGCCAGCAGTGAGCAGGGGGATCAGTCGGACATTCAGTACTTC. Translated, it gives CASSEQGDQSDIQYF.

The V gene is TRBV11-2, the J gene TRBJ2-4, with TRBD1 as a possible D gene (5 bases). Germline CDR1 and CDR2: SGHAT and FQNNGV. The CDR3 spans 14 residues. The V end lost 5 bases, the J end lost 2 bases, and 10 bases lay between the germline ends. The CDR3 loop is CASSLDTPKNIQYF. The CDR3 DNA sequence: TGTGCCAGCAGCCTGGACACCCCCAAAAACATTCAGTACTTC.

The chain joins TRBV9 to TRBJ2-2, with 13 bases lining up with TRBD2. The V gene end was trimmed by 2 bases and the J gene end by 3 bases; junction bases not matched to a gene: 4. The CDR3 totals 17 residues. Germline CDR1 and CDR2: SGDLS and YYNGEE. CDR3 region: CASSVTSGGDYTGELFF. CDR3 DNA: TGTGCCAGCAGCGTTACTAGCGGGGGGGATTACACCGGGGAGCTGTTTTTT.

This rearrangement joins TRBV11-2 to TRBJ2-1; 10 bases fit TRBD1. Germline V gene sequence: CDR1 SGHAT, CDR2 FQNNGV. The CDR3 has 16 residues. After removal of 1 base from V and 9 bases from J, the junction contained 9 bases not matched to a gene. The CDR3 sequence: CASSLVPDRGRAEQFF. CDR3 in DNA: TGTGCCAGCAGCTTAGTCCCCGACAGGGGGCGGGCTGAGCAGTTCTTC.

This chain links TRBV11-2 with TRBJ1-1; D not certain. The CDR3 extends over 16 amino acids. V was pared by 5 bases and J by 2 bases, with 18 bases between. CDR1 is SGHAT and CDR2 is FQNNGV in the germline V gene. This CDR3 is CASSRSSPYYNTEAFF. The DNA for the CDR3 is TGTGCCAGCAGCCGGAGCTCCCCATACTATAACACTGAAGCTTTCTTT.

The J gene is TRBJ2-7, the V gene TRBV18; D possibly corresponds to TRBD1 (5 bases). There are 14 residues in the CDR3. Germline V gene data show CDR1 as KGHSH and CDR2 as LQKENI. V lost 2 bases, J lost 1 base, and 9 bases lay in between. The CDR3 protein is CASSPSGASYEQYF. For the CDR3, the DNA is TGTGCCAGCTCACCATCTGGGGCTTCCTACGAGCAGTACTTC.

This clone was counted only a few times. J is TRBJ1-1 and V is TRBV7-9; unclear D gene. The germline V and J ends were trimmed by 1 base and 1 base, with 4 bases remaining between them. The length of the CDR3 is 13 residues. The germline gives CDR1 SEHNR, CDR2 FQNEAQ (reference sequence). CDR3 protein: CASSLEQNTEAFF. DNA of the CDR3: TGTGCCAGCAGCTTAGAGCAGAACACTGAAGCTTTCTTT.

The chain joins TRBV12-2 to TRBJ2-5; TRBD1, the D gene given by the table, was not confirmed from the DNA. TRBV12-2 is noted as a pseudogene. The CDR3 is 12 amino acids. The CDR3 DNA follows: TGTGCCAGGGACAGGGCCCAAGAGACCCAGTACTTC. Translation gives CARDRAQETQYF.

The rearrangement links TRBV7-2 to TRBJ2-3; 7 positions agree with TRBD2. V lost 10 bases and J lost 4; bases outside the gene matches: 2. Per germline, CDR1 SGHTA and CDR2 FQGNSA. The CDR3 totals 11 residues. CDR3 coding DNA: TGTGCCACCCGGGGGGCAGATACGCAGTATTTT. It encodes CATRGADTQYF.

The DNA of the CDR3 is TGTGCCAGCTTAACAGGGGGGAACACTGAAGCTTTCTTT. Translated: CASLTGGNTEAFF. The chain recombines TRBV21-1 with TRBJ1-1; the D call of TRBD1 is as the table states it, not checked on the DNA. TRBV21-1 is given as a pseudogene. This CDR3 region has 13 residues.

The chain recombines TRBV5-1 with TRBJ2-1; D is perhaps TRBD2 (5 bases). Trimming stripped 4 bases from V and 0 bases from J, with 14 bases between. The CDR3 has 16 amino acids. Germline CDR1 is SGHRS and CDR2 is YFSETQ. The CDR3, as DNA: TGCGCCAGCAGCCGGGTTCCGGGGAGCTCCTACAATGAGCAGTTCTTC. Amino acids: CASSRVPGSSYNEQFF.

V and J are TRBV7-2 and TRBJ1-4; D uncertain. The germline CDR1 and CDR2 sequences are SGHTA and FQGNSA. V gave up 4 bases and J gave up 0 bases, with 6 bases separating them. The CDR3 covers 14 residues. CDR3 sequence (DNA): TGTGCCAGCAGCTGGGCCTCAACTAATGAAAAACTGTTTTTT. Residues: CASSWASTNEKLFF.

The chain recombines TRBV9 with TRBJ2-1; D is perhaps TRBD2 (6 bases). V was clipped by 0 bases and J by 5 bases, with 12 bases between them. CDR1 and CDR2 from the germline V gene are SGDLS and YYNGEE. This CDR3 has 15 amino acids. The chain's CDR3 is CASSVGGTSHNEQFF. CDR3 sequence (DNA): TGTGCCAGCAGCGTAGGGGGGACTTCCCACAATGAGCAGTTCTTC.

This clone was seen just once. The chain carries TRBV21-1 and TRBJ2-7; the table calls TRBD1, which could not be checked here. TRBV21-1 is given as a pseudogene. CDR3 length: 18 residues. The CDR3 here is CASSKLYLGRTHSYEQYF. The CDR3 DNA is TGTGCCAGCAGCAAACTCTATCTCGGACGGACACACTCCTACGAGCAGTACTTC.

The J gene is TRBJ2-6, the V gene TRBV5-6; D might be TRBD1 (5 bases). Trimming stripped 1 base from V and 0 bases from J, with 8 bases between. The CDR3 runs to 16 residues. Germline V CDR1 and CDR2: SGHDT, YYEEEE. This chain's CDR3 is CASSLRQLSGANVLTF. The CDR3 coding sequence is TGTGCCAGCAGCTTGAGACAGCTCTCTGGGGCCAACGTCCTGACTTTC.

The rearrangement links TRBV6-6 to TRBJ1-5, with D perhaps matching TRBD1 (5 bases). The ends were cut back, 9 bases at V and 0 bases at J, with 15 bases in the middle. This CDR3 has 15 amino acids. Germline V CDR1 and CDR2: MNHNY, SVGAGI (reference sequence). This chain's CDR3 is CASLDRPFSNQPQHF. The CDR3 nucleotides are TGTGCCAGTCTTGACAGACCCTTTAGCAATCAGCCCCAGCATTTT.

This clone came up once. The V call is TRBV10-3, the J call TRBJ2-7; TRBD1 matches 7 bases. Germline V gene lookup returns CDR1 ENHRY and CDR2 SYGVKD. CDR3 length: 15 amino acids. Losses at the gene ends were 0 bases for V and 3 bases for J; bases not matched to a gene: 5. The chain's CDR3 is CAISESTGKSYEQYF. CDR3 DNA sequence: TGTGCCATCAGTGAGTCGACAGGGAAGAGCTACGAGCAGTACTTC.